Following are 16 T cell receptor delta chains from one sample sequenced in a study of gamma-delta chains in newborns, infants, children. TCRdb reanalyzed the reads using CATT. The sample carries roughly 7,900 delta-chain clones, roughly 1.6% recorded once. The sample was blood. The receptors originated from a child who was a newborn, infant or young child, either healthy, febrile or measles-vaccinated (not recorded which).

As regards this clone: A junction end diverges from the germline sequence, so it may reflect a read error. At the DNA level, this CDR3 is encoded by other sequences in the same sample as well. Here the CDR3 reads CALGVPNPPSPMGDKSLPLTAQLFF. For the CDR3, the DNA is TGTGCCCTTGGGGTTCCGAACCCGCCTTCTCCCATGGGGGATAAAAGTCTGCCTTTGACAGCACAACTCTTCTTT. The V call is TRDV1, the J call TRDJ2; TRDD3 aligns across 9 bases. This CDR3 has 25 amino acids. CDR1 is TSWWSYY, CDR2 QGS, per germline.

As concerns this clone: A much larger clone lies a single base off, so this may be a read error. The same CDR3 can be traced to other DNA sequences in this sample. V and J are TRDV1 and TRDJ1; TRDD3 aligns across 12 bases. Losses at the gene ends were 3 bases for V and 0 bases for J; bases not matched to a gene: 8. The length of the CDR3 is 18 residues. CDR1 and CDR2 from the germline V gene are TSWWSYY and QGS. The CDR3 bases are TGTGCTCTTGGGGAGCTACCGTACTGGGGGATACACACCGATAAACTCATCTTT. Translation: CALGELPYWGIHTDKLIF.

The table lists this clone with a few counts. TCRdb's protein does not match the DNA translation at residue 6; the protein provided is translated from the DNA. The gene calls are TRDV1 and TRDJ1; 7 bases fit TRDD3. Germline V lookup: CDR1 TSWWSYY, CDR2 QGS. Trimming removed 3 bases from V and 2 bases from J; junction bases left unmatched: 15. There are 18 residues in the CDR3. DNA for the CDR3: TGTGCTCTTGGGGAGTCCCGCTACGAGTCTGGGGGGACCGATAAACTCATCTTT. It specifies CALGESRYESGGTDKLIF.

This clone has a handful of counts. This may come from a read error, since a much larger clone is one base off. In the same sample, other DNA sequences code for this CDR3. J is TRDJ1 and V is TRDV1; 12 bases align to TRDD3. Losses at the gene ends were 3 bases for V and 5 bases for J; bases not matched to a gene: 22. CDR1 and CDR2 (germline): TSWWSYY, QGS. CDR3 length equals 21 residues. The CDR3 sequence: CALGDLGPGCTGGYPTDKLIF. The CDR3 DNA sequence: TGTGCTCTTGGGGATCTGGGCCCTGGATGTACTGGGGGATACCCCACTGATAAACTCATCTTT.

Points on this clone: This DNA's translation differs at residue 7 from TCRdb's protein, which comes from a much larger clone; a read error is likely, and the protein shown is translated from the DNA. V and J are TRDV2 and TRDJ1, with 8 bases identical to TRDD3. The junction had 11 bases not matched to a gene; V was cut back by 0 bases and J by 0 bases. CDR3 length equals 18 residues. Germline assignment: CDR1 GEAIGNYY and CDR2 EKD. The CDR3 sequence: CACDTLPAGGPYTDKLIF. The CDR3 DNA reads as TGTGCCTGTGACACCCTCCCGGCTGGGGGACCTTACACCGATAAACTCATCTTT.

In regard to this clone: For this DNA, TCRdb reports the protein of a much larger clone, which diverges at residue 18, most likely from a read error; the protein presented here is translated directly from the DNA. The chain joins TRDV1 to TRDJ3, with TRDD3 matching over 12 bases. Germline loops: CDR1 TSWWSYY, CDR2 QGS. The CDR3 is made up of 20 amino acids. The CDR3 here is CALGELVALGDTWDTRQIFF. In DNA form, the CDR3 reads TGTGCTCTTGGGGAACTAGTGGCACTGGGGGATACCTGGGACACCCGACAGATTTTTTTC.

Worth noting for this clone: DNA and listed protein disagree at residue 13, so the protein shown here was translated from the DNA. This sequence joins TRDV1 and TRDJ1, with D perhaps matching TRDD3 (6 bases). This CDR3 comprises 18 residues. Per germline, CDR1 TSWWSYY and CDR2 QGS. Between the trimmed V and J ends, which lost 2 bases and 3 bases, there was a span of 22 bases. CDR3 nucleotides: TGTGCTCTTGGGGAAGGCATATTCCTGGGGATTTACGCCGATAAACTCATCTTT. Translating it yields CALGEGIFLGIYADKLIF.

This clone appeared a few times. A far larger clone is off by one base, so a read error is likely. The sample has other DNA sequences that encode this CDR3 too. V is TRDV2 and J is TRDJ1; 12 nucleotides align to TRDD3. Germline V gives CDR1 GEAIGNYY, CDR2 EKD. J lost 4 bases, V lost 7 bases, and 9 bases had no gene match. This CDR3 has 15 residues. CDR3 sequence: CACNPTGGYNDKLIF. The CDR3 nucleotides are TGTGCCTGCAATCCTACTGGGGGATACAACGATAAACTCATCTTT.

This clone is medium-sized. The gene calls are TRDV1 and TRDJ1; D gene unclear. This CDR3 is 14 amino acids long. The germline V gene has CDR1 TSWWSYY and CDR2 QGS. V lost 4 bases and J lost 10, with 19 bases in between. For the CDR3, the DNA is TGTGCTCTTGGGGTGCCCCGAGGCTGGAAAGGACTCATCTTT. Its protein is CALGVPRGWKGLIF.

This sequence joins TRDV1 and TRDJ3; 8 positions agree with TRDD2. This CDR3 region has 24 residues. Germline V gene lookup returns CDR1 TSWWSYY and CDR2 QGS. Trimming cost V 2 bases and J 1 base; bases outside gene matches: 22. DNA for the CDR3: TGTGCTCTTGGGGAAAGAGGGAGCTTCCTACTCAGATTCCACTCTTCCTGGGACACCCGACAGATGTTTTTC. Protein product: CALGERGSFLLRFHSSWDTRQMFF.

With respect to this clone: A much larger clonotype is one base distant, so this may be a read error. Other DNA sequences in this specimen translate into the identical CDR3. The chain couples TRDV1 to TRDJ1; 7 nucleotides line up with TRDD3. Germline V gene sequence: CDR1 TSWWSYY, CDR2 QGS. The V segment lost 3 bases and the J segment 2 bases; nucleotides outside the gene matches: 18. This CDR3 comprises 19 residues. CDR3 sequence reads: CALGEPSPGGDSDTDKLIF. The CDR3 nucleotides are TGTGCTCTTGGGGAGCCGTCGCCCGGGGGGGATTCCGATACCGATAAACTCATCTTT.

This clone was detected a few times. This could be a read error, since a much larger clone is one nucleotide away. The J gene is TRDJ1, the V gene TRDV1; 8 nucleotides align to TRDD3. The length of the CDR3 is 21 residues. V was clipped by 0 bases and J by 0 bases; unmatched bases: 18. From germline, CDR1 is TSWWSYY and CDR2 QGS. CDR3: CALGELPKYWGDDLYTDKLIF. DNA for the CDR3: TGTGCTCTTGGGGAACTCCCCAAATACTGGGGGGACGACTTGTACACCGATAAACTCATCTTT.

This clone appeared a few times. The J gene is TRDJ1, the V gene TRDV1; the match to TRDD3 covers 9 bases. Looked up from germline, CDR1 is TSWWSYY and CDR2 is QGS. With 5 bases clipped from V and 0 bases from J, the junction kept 16 bases outside the gene matches. The CDR3 extends over 19 amino acids. CDR3 in DNA: TGTGCTCTTGGGCTCCGAACGTCGTTACTGGGGGACTACACCGATAAACTCATCTTT. Translated, it gives CALGLRTSLLGDYTDKLIF.

This chain uses TRDV1 with TRDJ3; 8 bases align to TRDD3. CDR3 size: 18 residues. V lost 4 bases, J lost 1 base, and 6 bases stayed unmatched. Germline V gene lookup returns CDR1 TSWWSYY and CDR2 QGS. DNA for the CDR3: TGTGCTCTTGGGGTTACTGGGGGTCGTTCCTGGGACACCCGACAGATGTTTTTC. Amino acid sequence: CALGVTGGRSWDTRQMFF.

As to this clone: The protein held in TCRdb is that of a much larger clone and does not match this DNA's translation at residue 5, likely because of a read error; the protein shown is translated from the DNA. The sample holds other DNA sequences that translate to the same CDR3. The chain is built from TRDV2 and TRDJ3, with a possible D match to TRDD3 (5 bases). Germline CDR1 is GEAIGNYY and CDR2 is EKD. The CDR3 has 16 residues. The CDR3, as DNA: TGTGCCTGTGACTGTGGGAGCTCCTGGGACACCCGCCAGATGTTTTTC. Its translation: CACDCGSSWDTRQMFF.

There are a few counts of this clone. The V gene is TRDV1, the J gene TRDJ1; 8 positions agree with TRDD3. Per germline, CDR1 TSWWSYY and CDR2 QGS. The CDR3 is 23 residues long. V dropped 2 bases and J dropped 0; count of bases not matched to a gene: 26. In DNA form, the CDR3 reads TGTGCTCTTGGGGAAGGTTCTACGAGGATCTGGTACTGGGGGGCGCGCTACACCGATAAACTCATCTTT. Amino acids: CALGEGSTRIWYWGARYTDKLIF.